The 10 T cell receptor beta chains below were found in one sample sequenced in a study of control samples from healthy donors and cancer patients. TCRdb keeps only in-frame clones here, not all; method: immunoSEQ multiplex PCR. The sample lists about 140,000 clones, 80% to 90% occurring once. The sequencing sample was made of blood. The receptors stem from a young man in good health.

V usage is TRBV9 and J usage is TRBJ2-2; 8 bases are shared with TRBD2. The V gene's germline CDR1 is SGDLS and CDR2 YYNGEE. CDR3 length equals 16 residues. J lost 4 bases, V lost 0 bases, and 5 bases had no gene match. CDR3 in amino acids: CASSVAAGVGTGELFF. In nucleotides, the CDR3 is TGTGCCAGCAGCGTAGCAGCGGGGGTAGGCACCGGGGAGCTGTTTTTT.

This clone is a singleton in its sample. The chain is built from TRBV7-9 and TRBJ2-7; D possibly matches TRBD1 or TRBD2 (6 bases each). The germline V and J ends were trimmed by 6 bases and 6 bases, with 9 bases remaining between them. Germline values: CDR1 SEHNR, CDR2 FQNEAQ (reference sequence). CDR3 size: 11 residues. This CDR3 is CASRQGGEQYF. CDR3 DNA: TGTGCCAGCAGACAGGGAGGCGAGCAGTACTTC.

This clone was recorded only once. The genes are TRBV24-1 and TRBJ1-4; a weak D match, TRBD1 (5 bases). Per the germline V gene, CDR1 is KGHDR and CDR2 is SFDVKD. The CDR3 is made up of 17 amino acids. Trimming took off 0 bases at V and 0 bases at J, with 10 bases between the two ends. The CDR3 sequence is CATSDLRGTTTNEKLFF. CDR3 nucleotide sequence: TGTGCCACCAGTGATTTGAGAGGGACCACAACTAATGAAAAACTGTTTTTT.

The V call is TRBV19, the J call TRBJ2-7; the D gene could be TRBD1 or TRBD2 (5 bases each). CDR3 length equals 15 residues. V was trimmed by 3 bases and J by 2 bases, leaving 14 bases between them. From germline, CDR1 is LNHDA and CDR2 SQIVND (reference sequence). DNA of the CDR3: TGTGCCAGTAGTATTGTTGGGACCAAGGCCTACGAGCAGTACTTC. It yields the protein CASSIVGTKAYEQYF. The full variable domain, in which reference TRBV19 and TRBJ2-7 provide the parts outside the CDR3, is DGGITQSPKYLFRKEGQNVTLSCEQNLNHDAMYWYRQDPGQGLRLIYYSQIVNDFQKGDIAEGYSVSREKKESFPLTVTSAQKNPTAFYLCASSIVGTKAYEQYFGPGTRLTVT.

This clone has a handful of counts. The chain carries TRBV6-5 and TRBJ1-5, with D possibly being TRBD1 (6 bases). Per germline, CDR1 MNHEY and CDR2 SVGAGI. V was cut by 3 bases and J by 3 bases, with 9 bases left in between. The CDR3 contains 14 residues. CDR3 in amino acids: CASSYGQTNQPQHF. CDR3 coding DNA: TGTGCCAGCAGTTATGGACAGACCAATCAGCCCCAGCATTTT.

This clone was recorded a few times. This rearrangement joins TRBV7-2 to TRBJ1-1, with D maybe TRBD1 (6 bases). The V end was cut by 5 bases, the J end by 2 bases, with 12 bases between. Germline CDR1 SGHTA, CDR2 FQGNSA. CDR3 size: 14 residues. In nucleotides, the CDR3 is TGTGCCAGCAGCCCCCTGACAGGTAACACTGAAGCTTTCTTT. Its protein is CASSPLTGNTEAFF.

The chain carries TRBV5-6 and TRBJ2-7; a weak D match, TRBD1 (5 bases). The V end was cut by 6 bases, the J end by 4 bases, with 17 bases between. The germline V gene has CDR1 SGHDT and CDR2 YYEEEE. CDR3 length: 14 amino acids. CDR3 nucleotide sequence: TGTGCCAGCAAGTTGGGCAGGGTGTCGTACGAGCAGTACTTC. It encodes CASKLGRVSYEQYF. Complete variable domain (other parts from reference TRBV5-6 and TRBJ2-7): DAGVTQSPTHLIKTRGQQVTLRCSPKSGHDTVSWYQQALGQGPQFIFQYYEEEERQRGNFPDRFSGHQFPNYSSELNVNALLLGDSALYLCASKLGRVSYEQYFGPGTRLTVT.

The V gene is TRBV7-3, the J gene TRBJ2-5; D call uncertain. CDR3 length equals 10 residues. Germline CDR1 is SGHTA and CDR2 is FQGTGA. The V and J ends lost 5 bases and 5 bases respectively, with 3 bases between them. CDR3 bases: TGTGCCAGCAGCCCGGAGACCCAGTACTTC. It codes for CASSPETQYF.

The chain joins TRBV6-5 to TRBJ1-6, with TRBD1 matching over 8 bases. Unmatched junction bases numbered 4, after V lost 5 bases and J lost 4 bases. The CDR3 totals 15 residues. Per germline, CDR1 MNHEY and CDR2 SVGAGI. The DNA for the CDR3 is TGTGCCAGCAGTCCCAGGACAGGGTATAATTCACCCCTCCACTTT. Its translation is CASSPRTGYNSPLHF.

The chain recombines TRBV28 with TRBJ2-5; possible D gene TRBD2, 5 bases. Per germline, CDR1 MDHEN and CDR2 SYDVKM. The length of the CDR3 is 12 residues. V was trimmed by 6 bases and J by 9 bases, leaving 14 bases between them. The chain's CDR3 is CASRRRGLPQYF. DNA of the CDR3: TGTGCCAGCAGACGTAGAGGGTTGCCCCAGTACTTC.